This T cell receptor beta chain was documented in a study of cytomegalovirus exposure and HLA in healthy donors. Findings and caveats of the study: An ancestry cluster, one associated with Asian ancestry, reportedly showed fewer N-insertions than the 666-donor mean in a later analysis. Later analysis found that TCR beta chains associated with HLA were more clonally expanded than other, equally common chains. Among TCR sequences, most were rare, though some public TCRs appeared in many donors.

Germline-derived CDR1 and CDR2 are SGHRS and YFSETQ. Trimming cost V 4 bases and J 7 bases; bases outside gene matches: 5. CDR3 length equals 13 residues. Amplification used 60 Vbeta primers and 13 Jbeta primers. Method: immunoSEQ multiplex PCR; TCRdb's copy keeps in-frame clones and lacks some. The profile covers about 190,000 clones, with about 12% appearing a single time and more than 7% taken by the ten largest. To note about this clone: The target antigen is unknown.

The V gene is TRBV5-1, the J gene TRBJ1-2; 9 nucleotides agree with TRBD1. The sample comprised PBMCs. This clonotype was obtained from a man between 50 and 59 years old in good health and CMV-seropositive. The CDR3 sequence: CASSEQGAGGYTF. The CDR3, as DNA: TGCGCCAGCAGCGAACAGGGGGCTGGTGGCTACACCTTC.